This T cell receptor (beta chain) derives from a study of cytomegalovirus exposure and HLA in healthy donors. About the research overall: Most genotyped donors, approximately 81% of fewer than 400, had Caucasian-associated genetic ancestry. Study conclusions and caveats: Solely CMV serostatus was available to characterize immune exposure. Common viral pathogens seemed to be connected with several of the most significant clusters, according to a later analysis.

Primers: 60 Vbeta forward and 13 Jbeta reverse. Here immunoSEQ multiplex PCR was the method, and the copy in TCRdb shows in-frame clones only, minus some. Counted here are 150,000 to 200,000 clones, around three quarters occurring once; the ten biggest clones make up approximately 4.7%. There are a few counts of this clone. Its cognate antigen is unknown. The TCR originated in a woman aged 30 to 39 in good health and CMV-seropositive. Specimen: PBMCs.

This CDR3 is CAIWDKEYNEQFF. The CDR3 DNA sequence: TGTGCCATTTGGGACAAGGAATACAATGAGCAGTTCTTC. This chain links TRBV10-3 with TRBJ2-1, with D possibly being TRBD1 (6 bases). CDR3 size: 13 residues. V lost 9 bases to trimming and J lost 4 bases, with 13 bases between them. CDR1 ENHRY and CDR2 SYGVKD come from the germline V gene.